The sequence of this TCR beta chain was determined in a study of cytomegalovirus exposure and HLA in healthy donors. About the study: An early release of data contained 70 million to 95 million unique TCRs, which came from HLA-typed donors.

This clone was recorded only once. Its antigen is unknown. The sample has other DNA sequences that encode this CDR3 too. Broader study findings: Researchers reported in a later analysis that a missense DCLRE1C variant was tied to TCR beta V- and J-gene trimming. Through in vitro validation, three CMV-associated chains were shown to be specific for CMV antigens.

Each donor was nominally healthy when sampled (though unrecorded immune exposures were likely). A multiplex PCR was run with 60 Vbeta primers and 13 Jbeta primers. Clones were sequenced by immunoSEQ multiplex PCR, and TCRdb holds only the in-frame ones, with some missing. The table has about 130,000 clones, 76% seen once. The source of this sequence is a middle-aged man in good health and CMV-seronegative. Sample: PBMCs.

The CDR3 nucleotides read TGTGCCAGCCGGGCGGGGGGTGCGTACGAGCAGTACTTC. Protein product: CASRAGGAYEQYF. The chain has TRBV27 and TRBJ2-7; 8 nucleotides align to TRBD2. V trimming: 8 bases; J trimming: 4 bases; junction bases outside the gene matches: 7. The CDR3 is 13 amino acids. Per germline, CDR1 MNHEY and CDR2 SMNVEV (reference sequence).